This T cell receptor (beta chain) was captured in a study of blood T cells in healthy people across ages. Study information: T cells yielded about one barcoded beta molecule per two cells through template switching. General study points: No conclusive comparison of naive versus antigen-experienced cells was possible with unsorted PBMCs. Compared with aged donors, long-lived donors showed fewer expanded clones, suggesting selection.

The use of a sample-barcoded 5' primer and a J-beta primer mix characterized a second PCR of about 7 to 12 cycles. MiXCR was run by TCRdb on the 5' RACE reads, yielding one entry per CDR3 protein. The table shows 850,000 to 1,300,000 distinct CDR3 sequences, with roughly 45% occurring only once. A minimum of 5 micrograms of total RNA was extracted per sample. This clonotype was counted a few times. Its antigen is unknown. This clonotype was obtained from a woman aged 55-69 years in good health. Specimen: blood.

In DNA, the CDR3 is TGTGCCAGCAGCTTGGCCATAGCGGACAGGGTATTGTCAGAGACCCAGTACTTC. Protein: CASSLAIADRVLSETQYF. The V and J genes are TRBV5-5 and TRBJ2-5; 8 bases are shared with TRBD1. The CDR3 is 18 amino acids. The trim removed 0 bases at V and 4 bases at J, leaving 14 bases unmatched. Germline lookup yields CDR1 SGHKS and CDR2 YYEKEE (reference sequence).